This entry lists 27 T cell receptor beta chains sequenced from one sample in a study of CD8+ T cells in alopecia areata. Extraction and reverse transcription of RNA yielded cDNA as the sequencing template. Clones were sequenced by immunoSEQ multiplex PCR, and TCRdb holds only the in-frame ones, with some missing. The profile shows about 220,000 clones, 50% to 70% of them singletons. Stated treatment: oral pan-JAK inhibitor, 5-10 mg twice daily. The input for sequencing was CD4+ T cells sorted from blood, taken at week 4, from a patient treated with tofacitinib. These receptors came from a human donor with alopecia areata.

The DNA of the CDR3 is TGTGCCAGCAGCCTGGAGGGTAATACGCAGTATTTT. This codes for CASSLEGNTQYF. The chain links TRBV7-6 to TRBJ2-3; D might be TRBD2 (6 bases). This CDR3 contains 12 residues. The ends were cut back, 5 bases at V and 7 bases at J, with 10 bases in the middle. Germline CDR1 is SGHVS and CDR2 is FNYEAQ.

The chain links TRBV6-6 to TRBJ1-6, with D perhaps TRBD1 (5 bases). The CDR3 extends over 13 amino acids. Germline CDR1 reads MNHNY; CDR2 reads SVGAGI (reference sequence). The germline V and J ends were trimmed by 2 bases and 15 bases, with 14 bases remaining between them. CDR3 protein: CASSYARGGDLHF. DNA for the CDR3: TGTGCCAGCAGTTACGCCCGGGGGGGTGACCTCCACTTT.

This clone came up a few times. V gene TRBV15 combines with J gene TRBJ1-2; weak D call: TRBD1 (6 bases). Germline V CDR1 and CDR2: LNHNV, YYDKDF (reference sequence). V was trimmed by 2 bases and J by 2 bases, leaving 12 bases between them. The CDR3 has 15 amino acids. CDR3 DNA sequence: TGTGCCACCAGCAGAACAGGGATGTCGAACTATGGCTACACCTTC. Amino acid sequence: CATSRTGMSNYGYTF. The full variable domain, completed using reference TRBV15 and TRBJ1-2, is DAMVIQNPRYQVTQFGKPVTLSCSQTLNHNVMYWYQQKSSQAPKLLFHYYDKDFNNEADTPDNFQSRRPNTSFCFLDIRSPGLGDTAMYLCATSRTGMSNYGYTFGSGTRLTVV.

The chain is built from TRBV10-3 and TRBJ2-5; perhaps D is TRBD1 or TRBD2 (7 bases each). Trimming removed 3 bases at V and 5 bases at J, with 16 bases between. CDR1 is ENHRY, CDR2 SYGVKD, per germline. The CDR3 is made up of 15 amino acids. In DNA form, the CDR3 reads TGTGCCATCAGTGAACCCAGGGGGGGCCGGGAGACCCAGTACTTC. Translating it yields CAISEPRGGRETQYF.

The sample holds one count of this clone. The chain employs TRBV2 and TRBJ2-1, with TRBD2 matching 10 bases. The J segment lost 10 bases and the V segment lost 7 bases, leaving 4 bases of the junction unmatched. In germline, CDR1 is SNHLY, CDR2 FYNNEI. This CDR3 contains 12 residues. In DNA, the CDR3 is TGTGCCAGCATCCTAGCGGGGGACGAGCAGTTCTTC. It yields the protein CASILAGDEQFF.

The sample holds a few counts of this clone. The chain has TRBV7-9 and TRBJ2-3; D is unclear. The CDR3 consists of 15 residues. Trimming cost V 1 base and J 4 bases, with 12 bases left between them. CDR1 and CDR2 (germline): SEHNR, FQNEAQ (reference sequence). CDR3 amino acids: CASSLGTLIADTQYF. The DNA of the CDR3 is TGTGCCAGCAGCTTAGGAACACTAATCGCAGATACGCAGTATTTT. Full variable domain (missing parts from reference TRBV7-9 and TRBJ2-3): DTGVSQNPRHKITKRGQNVTFRCDPISEHNRLYWYRQTLGQGPEFLTYFQNEAQLEKSRLLSDRFSAERPKGSFSTLEIQRTEQGDSAMYLCASSLGTLIADTQYFGPGTRLTVL.

The chain employs TRBV29-1 and TRBJ1-2; 8 nucleotides agree with TRBD1. The CDR3 loop spans 11 amino acids. The V and J ends lost 7 bases and 6 bases, in that order; junction bases with no gene match: 4. In germline, CDR1 is SQVTM, CDR2 ANQGSEA. DNA of the CDR3: TGCAGCGGCGGACAGGGTGATGGCTACACCTTC. Translating gives CSGGQGDGYTF.

This chain uses TRBV2 with TRBJ1-2, with a weak D call TRBD1 (5 bases). Trimming shortened V by 4 bases and J by 2 bases, and 11 bases separated the two germline ends. Germline CDR1 is SNHLY and CDR2 is FYNNEI. CDR3 length: 14 amino acids. This CDR3 reads CASSAGGSNYGYTF. The CDR3 DNA follows: TGTGCCAGCAGTGCTGGGGGGTCCAACTATGGCTACACCTTC.

The chain recombines TRBV30 with TRBJ1-2; D is unresolved. Per the germline V gene, CDR1 is GTSNPN and CDR2 is SVGIG (reference sequence). V lost 3 bases and J 6 bases, leaving 14 bases between the germline ends. CDR3 length: 13 amino acids. The CDR3 nucleotides are TGTGCCTGGAGATTCTCTCCTTCGGATGGCTACACCTTC. Amino acid sequence: CAWRFSPSDGYTF.

In the case of this clone: The same CDR3 can be traced to other DNA sequences in this sample. The CDR3 loop is CAWKGGEKLFF. The CDR3 bases are TGTGCCTGGAAGGGGGGTGAAAAACTGTTTTTT. The chain uses TRBV30 and TRBJ1-4; TRBD1 might be the D (6 bases). The CDR3 runs to 11 residues. Germline V CDR1 and CDR2: GTSNPN, SVGIG (reference sequence). V lost 4 bases, J lost 7 bases, and 7 bases lay in between.

This chain connects TRBV7-2 to TRBJ2-3, with D maybe TRBD2 (5 bases). This CDR3 comprises 16 residues. CDR1 SGHTA and CDR2 FQGNSA come from the germline V gene. Trimming pared 6 bases from V and 2 bases from J, leaving 18 bases between. The CDR3 sequence is CASSYTPGSLTDTQYF. CDR3 in DNA: TGTGCCAGCAGTTATACGCCGGGATCCCTCACAGATACGCAGTATTTT.

The rearrangement uses TRBV2 and TRBJ1-2; D might be TRBD1 (5 bases). Germline V lookup: CDR1 SNHLY, CDR2 FYNNEI. There are 14 residues in the CDR3. Trimming took 4 bases from V and 4 from J, leaving 13 bases between them. Here the CDR3 DNA reads TGTGCCAGCAGTGCCCCTGGTGGGGGCTATGGCTACACCTTC. It translates to CASSAPGGGYGYTF.

In its sample, this clone was seen a few times. The rearrangement links TRBV29-1 to TRBJ1-5, with D hard to call. V was trimmed by 4 bases and J by 0 bases, leaving 10 bases between them. Germline-derived CDR1 and CDR2 are SQVTM and ANQGSEA. This CDR3 spans 14 amino acids. The DNA for the CDR3 is TGCAGCGTTGGAGGTCTGAATAGCAATCAGCCCCAGCATTTT. Translating it yields CSVGGLNSNQPQHF.

The rearrangement joins TRBV5-6 to TRBJ2-7; TRBD1 is a possible D gene (6 bases). Per germline, CDR1 SGHDT and CDR2 YYEEEE. Trimming stripped 4 bases from V and 4 bases from J, with 18 bases between. The CDR3 loop spans 15 amino acids. CDR3: CASSPRYRDNYEQYF. DNA for the CDR3: TGTGCCAGCAGCCCGCGTTACCGGGACAATTACGAGCAGTACTTC. Filled out from reference TRBV5-6 and TRBJ2-7, the complete variable domain reads DAGVTQSPTHLIKTRGQQVTLRCSPKSGHDTVSWYQQALGQGPQFIFQYYEEEERQRGNFPDRFSGHQFPNYSSELNVNALLLGDSALYLCASSPRYRDNYEQYFGPGTRLTVT.

This clone was counted a few times. CDR3 DNA: TGTGCCAGTAGTACGACAGGCGGGGGGGCCGATGAGCAGTTCTTC. This sequence encodes CASSTTGGGADEQFF. The V and J genes are TRBV19 and TRBJ2-1; 9 nucleotides line up with TRBD2. The CDR3 contains 15 residues. The J segment lost 8 bases and the V segment lost 4 bases, leaving 9 bases of the junction unmatched. The germline V gene encodes CDR1 LNHDA and CDR2 SQIVND (reference sequence).

Only one count was recorded for this clone. The V gene is TRBV29-1, the J gene TRBJ2-1; D is ambiguous. The CDR3 runs 13 residues. Trimming pared 2 bases from V and 12 bases from J, leaving 17 bases between. Germline CDR1 reads SQVTM; CDR2 reads ANQGSEA. The CDR3 sequence is CSVERWQMVGQFF. Written as DNA, the CDR3 is TGCAGCGTTGAAAGGTGGCAGATGGTGGGGCAGTTCTTC.

Only a few counts were recorded for this clone. The rearrangement links TRBV30 to TRBJ1-6; D uncertain. Per germline, CDR1 GTSNPN and CDR2 SVGIG (reference sequence). The CDR3 is 11 residues long. Trimming pared 2 bases from V and 10 bases from J, leaving 6 bases between. The CDR3 coding sequence is TGTGCCTGGAGTAATCGGTCACCCCTCCACTTT. Protein product: CAWSNRSPLHF.

This clone was detected only a few times. This CDR3 reads CASSLVHRWDTDTQYF. The CDR3 nucleotides read TGTGCCAGCAGCTTAGTTCACCGGTGGGACACAGATACGCAGTATTTT. This rearrangement joins TRBV7-2 to TRBJ2-3, with unresolved D. The CDR3 is 16 residues long. Germline V CDR1 and CDR2: SGHTA, FQGNSA. Trimming stripped 1 base from V and 2 bases from J, with 13 bases between. Drawing the rest from reference TRBV7-2 and TRBJ2-3, the complete variable domain is GAGVSQSPSNKVTEKGKDVELRCDPISGHTALYWYRQSLGQGLEFLIYFQGNSAPDKSGLPSDRFSAERTGGSVSTLTIQRTQQEDSAVYLCASSLVHRWDTDTQYFGPGTRLTVL.

This clone was counted only a few times. The V and J genes are TRBV28 and TRBJ2-7; D possibly corresponds to TRBD1 (6 bases). Germline V gene data show CDR1 as MDHEN and CDR2 as SYDVKM. This CDR3 spans 12 amino acids. Trimming cost V 8 bases and J 5 bases, with 13 bases left between them. This chain's CDR3 is CASGQGWNEQYF. CDR3 DNA sequence: TGTGCCAGCGGCCAGGGGTGGAACGAGCAGTACTTC.

This clone was counted a few times. The chain carries TRBV2 and TRBJ1-6; perhaps TRBD1 as D (6 bases). Trimming left V 2 bases short and J 7 bases short, with 9 bases between. The CDR3 loop spans 14 amino acids. Germline CDR1 reads SNHLY; CDR2 reads FYNNEI. In DNA, the CDR3 is TGTGCCAGCAGTGAACACAGGGTAAATTCACCCCTCCACTTT. As protein: CASSEHRVNSPLHF.

The rearrangement joins TRBV15 to TRBJ2-3; a weak D match, TRBD2 (6 bases). The CDR3 spans 14 residues. CDR1 LNHNV and CDR2 YYDKDF come from the germline V gene (reference sequence). Trimming stripped 4 bases from V and 2 bases from J, with 10 bases between. DNA for the CDR3: TGTGCCACCAGCAACGGACTAAACACAGATACGCAGTATTTT. Protein: CATSNGLNTDTQYF. The variable domain in full, with the rest retrieved from reference TRBV15 and TRBJ2-3, is DAMVIQNPRYQVTQFGKPVTLSCSQTLNHNVMYWYQQKSSQAPKLLFHYYDKDFNNEADTPDNFQSRRPNTSFCFLDIRSPGLGDTAMYLCATSNGLNTDTQYFGPGTRLTVL.

The chain couples TRBV28 to TRBJ2-6; D is uncertain. CDR3 length equals 15 residues. Deletions cut 5 bases from V and 1 base from J, with 9 bases between. Germline lookup yields CDR1 MDHEN and CDR2 SYDVKM. CDR3 loop: CASSPGPSGANVLTF. The CDR3 nucleotides are TGTGCCAGCAGTCCCGGTCCATCTGGGGCCAACGTCCTGACTTTC. Supplemented by reference TRBV28 and TRBJ2-6, the full variable domain reads DVKVTQSSRYLVKRTGEKVFLECVQDMDHENMFWYRQDPGLGLRLIYFSYDVKMKEKGDIPEGYSVSREKKERFSLILESASTNQTSMYLCASSPGPSGANVLTFGAGSRLTVL.

The J gene is TRBJ1-4, the V gene TRBV4-3; D is ambiguous. Trimming left V 0 bases short and J 8 bases short, with 16 bases between. This CDR3 has 16 residues. Looked up from germline, CDR1 is LGHNA and CDR2 is YSLEER. The DNA for the CDR3 is TGCGCCAGCAGCCAAGAAGCTTCCCAAAGATGGGAAAAACTGTTTTTT. Protein product: CASSQEASQRWEKLFF.

The chain is built from TRBV7-2 and TRBJ2-7; perhaps TRBD1 as D (6 bases). Trimming removed 1 base at V and 2 bases at J, with 12 bases between. The CDR3 sequence is 15 residues long. In germline, CDR1 is SGHTA, CDR2 FQGNSA. Here the CDR3 reads CASSLGQANPYEQYF. CDR3 nucleotides: TGTGCCAGCAGCTTAGGACAGGCAAATCCCTACGAGCAGTACTTC.

The V gene is TRBV9, the J gene TRBJ1-2, with D maybe TRBD1 (5 bases). Germline CDR1 reads SGDLS; CDR2 reads YYNGEE. The CDR3 contains 12 residues. Trimming removed 6 bases at V and 6 bases at J, with 12 bases between. CDR3 loop: CASTPRGDGYTF. CDR3 coding DNA: TGTGCCAGCACCCCTCGGGGGGATGGCTACACCTTC.

This clone was found a few times. The V call is TRBV4-3, the J call TRBJ2-7; D may be TRBD1 (6 bases). Germline V gene data show CDR1 as LGHNA and CDR2 as YSLEER. Trimming stripped 0 bases from V and 2 bases from J, with 14 bases between. The length of the CDR3 is 16 residues. In DNA, the CDR3 is TGCGCCAGCAGCCAAGAGGCGGACAGCCGTCCCTACGAGCAGTACTTC. This codes for CASSQEADSRPYEQYF.

The CDR3 here is CSAGQKDTQYF. The CDR3 bases are TGCAGCGCGGGACAGAAAGATACGCAGTATTTT. V is TRBV29-1 and J is TRBJ2-3; 7 bases are shared with TRBD1. The CDR3 is made up of 11 amino acids. In germline, CDR1 is SQVTM, CDR2 ANQGSEA. Trimming took 7 bases from V and 5 from J; bases not matched to a gene: 3.